The 32 T cell receptor beta chains given below trace back to one sample, sequenced in a study of early stage breast cancer tumors. TCRdb's copy holds only in-frame clones and misses some; the assay was immunoSEQ multiplex PCR. Of roughly 5,000 clones listed, about 70% were seen once; the top ten hold less than 20%. Sequenced input: breast tumor tissue. Receptor source: a person aged 55 to 70 with breast cancer.

The chain is built from TRBV7-5 and TRBJ2-7; TRBD2, the table's D call, was not compared with the DNA. TRBV7-5 is given as a pseudogene. This CDR3 region has 12 residues. CDR3 sequence reads: CASTRGSGEQYF. The CDR3 DNA sequence: TGTGCCAGCACGCGGGGCTCGGGGGAGCAGTACTTC.

This chain connects TRBV4-3 to TRBJ2-2; either TRBD1 or TRBD2 may supply D (5 bases each). The V end was cut by 5 bases, the J end by 3 bases, with 13 bases between. CDR1 is LGHNA, CDR2 YSLEER, per germline. This CDR3 spans 15 amino acids. The CDR3 reads CASSSALGDTGELFF. The CDR3 DNA follows: TGCGCCAGCAGCTCGGCTCTGGGGGACACCGGGGAGCTGTTTTTT.

This clone occurred a few times. This chain connects TRBV28 to TRBJ2-7; 8 bases align to TRBD1. The CDR3 sequence is 13 residues long. CDR1 and CDR2 from the germline V gene are MDHEN and SYDVKM. Germline trimming cut 5 bases from V and 5 bases from J; bases unmatched to any gene: 5. The CDR3: CASSPGQGHEQYF. CDR3 DNA sequence: TGTGCCAGCAGTCCCGGACAGGGTCACGAGCAGTACTTC.

The V and J genes are TRBV15 and TRBJ2-1; D is unclear. This CDR3 has 14 residues. From germline, CDR1 is LNHNV and CDR2 YYDKDF (reference sequence). Trimming pared 0 bases from V and 4 bases from J, leaving 7 bases between. The CDR3, as DNA: TGTGCCACCAGCAGAGATCGGATTTACAATGAGCAGTTCTTC. Protein product: CATSRDRIYNEQFF.

Details on this clone: One end of the junction does not line up with germline, which may come from a read error. The chain combines TRBV20-1 with TRBJ2-3; 7 bases are a match to TRBD1. Per germline, CDR1 DFQATT and CDR2 SNEGSKA (reference sequence). This CDR3 comprises 11 residues. CDR3 sequence reads: CSAWGTETQYF. In DNA form, the CDR3 reads TGCAGTGCTTGGGGGACAGAAACGCAGTATTTT.

The chain couples TRBV2 to TRBJ2-7; TRBD2 matches 9 bases. CDR3 size: 16 residues. V was clipped by 0 bases and J by 7 bases; unmatched bases: 10. Per germline, CDR1 SNHLY and CDR2 FYNNEI. The CDR3 loop is CASSEALMGLAREQYF. The CDR3 coding sequence is TGTGCCAGCAGTGAAGCGCTGATGGGACTAGCAAGGGAGCAGTACTTC.

The table lists this clone with a count of one. This chain connects TRBV25-1 to TRBJ2-5, with D possibly TRBD2 on 6 matching bases. Germline V gene data show CDR1 as MGHDK and CDR2 as SYGVNS. V lost 1 base and J 4 bases, leaving 10 bases between the germline ends. The CDR3 sequence is 14 residues long. The CDR3 sequence: CASSESGVRETQYF. As DNA, the CDR3 is TGTGCCAGCAGTGAATCGGGAGTTCGAGAGACCCAGTACTTC.

In this sample, this clone is large. V and J are TRBV7-6 and TRBJ1-3, with a weak D call TRBD1 (6 bases). CDR3 length equals 18 residues. Trimming pared 5 bases from V and 0 bases from J, leaving 20 bases between. CDR1 and CDR2 from the germline V gene are SGHVS and FNYEAQ. The CDR3 region is CASSRNPGASFSGNTIYF. The CDR3 DNA sequence: TGTGCCAGCAGCCGCAACCCAGGGGCGAGTTTCTCTGGAAACACCATATATTTT. Supplemented by reference TRBV7-6 and TRBJ1-3, the full variable domain reads GAGVSQSPRYKVTKRGQDVALRCDPISGHVSLYWYRQALGQGPEFLTYFNYEAQQDKSGLPNDRFSAERPEGSISTLTIQRTEQRDSAMYRCASSRNPGASFSGNTIYFGEGSWLTVV.

The chain has TRBV4-1 and TRBJ2-1, with TRBD2 matching 12 bases. J was trimmed by 8 bases and V by 5 bases; bases with no gene match: 10. The CDR3 loop spans 16 amino acids. Germline V gives CDR1 MGHRA, CDR2 YSYEKL. In DNA, the CDR3 is TGCGCCAGCAGCTCCACCCCTAGCGGGGGGGAGGATGAGCAGTTCTTC. Protein product: CASSSTPSGGEDEQFF.

This clone was picked up a small number of times. This chain uses TRBV20-1 with TRBJ2-7, with 7 bases lining up with TRBD1. The CDR3 is made up of 11 amino acids. Germline CDR1 is DFQATT and CDR2 is SNEGSKA (reference sequence). J was trimmed by 7 bases and V by 0 bases; bases with no gene match: 0. The DNA for the CDR3 is TGCAGTGCTAGAGAGGACAGGGAGCAGTACTTC. Protein product: CSAREDREQYF.

This clone was seen only a few times. The chain employs TRBV7-9 and TRBJ2-3; unclear D gene. Trimming cost V 1 base and J 8 bases, with 7 bases left between them. The CDR3 runs to 12 residues. Germline V gene data show CDR1 as SEHNR and CDR2 as FQNEAQ (reference sequence). This CDR3 is CASSLVGGTQYF. Written as DNA, the CDR3 is TGTGCCAGCAGCTTAGTAGGCGGTACGCAGTATTTT.

The chain uses TRBV6-1 and TRBJ2-1; 11 nucleotides agree with TRBD2. The V and J ends lost 6 bases and 9 bases, in that order; junction bases with no gene match: 10. This CDR3 region has 15 residues. The V gene's germline CDR1 is MNHNS and CDR2 SASEGT. The CDR3 region is CASSVTSGGEGEQFF. The CDR3 nucleotides are TGTGCCAGCAGCGTCACTAGCGGGGGTGAAGGTGAGCAGTTCTTC.

This sequence joins TRBV6-1 and TRBJ1-2; the D is unclear. Trimming stripped 3 bases from V and 5 bases from J, with 13 bases between. The CDR3 extends over 14 amino acids. Germline V gives CDR1 MNHNS, CDR2 SASEGT. This chain's CDR3 is CASSDSGRIYGYTF. CDR3 nucleotides: TGTGCCAGCAGTGATTCTGGACGGATTTATGGCTACACCTTC.

The chain links TRBV10-2 to TRBJ1-4; D is unclear. V was clipped by 5 bases and J by 0 bases, with 10 bases between them. CDR3 length equals 15 residues. Per the germline V gene, CDR1 is WSHSY and CDR2 is SAAADI. The CDR3 region is CASSNQAATNEKLFF. The CDR3 DNA sequence: TGCGCCAGCAGTAATCAGGCTGCAACTAATGAAAAACTGTTTTTT.

The chain is built from TRBV7-9 and TRBJ2-5, with 10 bases matching TRBD2. Trimming removed 6 bases from V and 3 bases from J; junction bases left unmatched: 10. This CDR3 comprises 16 residues. Germline assignment: CDR1 SEHNR and CDR2 FQNEAQ (reference sequence). CDR3 nucleotide sequence: TGTGCCAGCAGACCACGTCTAGCGGGGGTGGAAGAGACCCAGTACTTC. Amino acids: CASRPRLAGVEETQYF.

This clone was counted only a few times. The V call is TRBV30, the J call TRBJ1-2; TRBD1 is a possible D gene (6 bases). The CDR3 spans 12 residues. With 2 bases removed from V and 7 bases from J, the gap between germline ends came to 11 bases. Germline lookup yields CDR1 GTSNPN and CDR2 SVGIG (reference sequence). The DNA of the CDR3 is TGTGCCTGGAGTCGGACAGTCGGTGGCTACACCTTC. It specifies CAWSRTVGGYTF.

This rearrangement joins TRBV7-9 to TRBJ1-2; D is uncertain. Germline lookup yields CDR1 SEHNR and CDR2 FQNEAQ (reference sequence). V lost 3 bases and J lost 0, with 8 bases in between. The CDR3 totals 14 residues. The CDR3 reads CASSFQGTNYGYTF. The CDR3 DNA reads TGTGCCAGCAGCTTTCAAGGCACTAACTATGGCTACACCTTC.

CDR3 sequence reads: CASSAPDRGRGELFF. DNA of the CDR3: TGCGCCAGCAGCGCCCCCGACAGGGGGCGCGGGGAGCTGTTTTTT. This chain joins TRBV5-1 and TRBJ2-2, with TRBD1 matching over 10 bases. This CDR3 contains 15 residues. CDR1 and CDR2 (germline): SGHRS, YFSETQ. With V trimmed by 4 bases and J by 7 bases, 7 bases remained unmatched.

V gene TRBV5-4 combines with J gene TRBJ2-1, with TRBD2 matching 10 bases. The germline V gene has CDR1 SGHNT and CDR2 YYREEE (reference sequence). The CDR3 covers 15 residues. V shed 3 bases, J shed 4 bases, and the junction held 4 bases outside the gene matches. DNA of the CDR3: TGTGCCAGCAGCTCCGGGACTAGCGCATACAATGAGCAGTTCTTC. Its translation is CASSSGTSAYNEQFF.

In its sample, this clone was seen a few times. The chain has TRBV23-1 and TRBJ2-1, with 9 bases lining up with TRBD1. TRBV23-1 is given ORF status, its function remaining uncertain. CDR3 length equals 17 residues. V shed 0 bases and J 6 bases; nucleotides not matched to a gene: 9. CDR3 loop: CASSQSIRTGEGNEQFF. The CDR3 DNA reads TGCGCCAGCAGTCAATCCATACGGACAGGGGAAGGCAATGAGCAGTTCTTC.

The chain uses TRBV7-3 and TRBJ2-3; D is perhaps TRBD2 (5 bases). CDR1 SGHTA and CDR2 FQGTGA come from the germline V gene. V was shortened by 6 bases and J by 0 bases, with 10 bases between the two germline ends. The CDR3 covers 14 residues. The CDR3 sequence: CASRRASSTDTQYF. DNA for the CDR3: TGTGCCAGCAGGCGGGCATCTAGCACAGATACGCAGTATTTT.

V usage is TRBV30 and J usage is TRBJ1-6; TRBD1 is a possible D gene (6 bases). V lost 7 bases to trimming and J lost 0 bases, with 13 bases between them. This CDR3 spans 15 amino acids. Germline CDR1 is GTSNPN and CDR2 is SVGIG (reference sequence). The CDR3: CASKGGVSYNSPLHF. DNA for the CDR3: TGTGCCTCCAAAGGGGGGGTCTCCTATAATTCACCCCTCCACTTT.

The chain employs TRBV2 and TRBJ2-3; D is tentatively TRBD1 or TRBD2 (6 bases each). Germline V gene lookup returns CDR1 SNHLY and CDR2 FYNNEI. The CDR3 is 13 residues long. V was shortened by 7 bases and J by 5 bases, with 13 bases between the two germline ends. DNA of the CDR3: TGTGCCAGCAAAGGGGGGTTAAAAGATACGCAGTATTTT. Its translation: CASKGGLKDTQYF. The variable domain in full, completed from reference TRBV2 and TRBJ2-3, reads EPEVTQTPSHQVTQMGQEVILRCVPISNHLYFYWYRQILGQKVEFLVSFYNNEISEKSEIFDDQFSVERPDGSNFTLKIRSTKLEDSAMYFCASKGGLKDTQYFGPGTRLTVL.

The chain uses TRBV6-5 and TRBJ2-7; 11 bases are shared with TRBD2. The CDR3 contains 15 residues. The ends lost 6 bases at V and 7 bases at J; junction bases unmatched: 11. Germline assignment: CDR1 MNHEY and CDR2 SVGAGI. CDR3 loop: CASSRIAGGPREQYF. Written as DNA, the CDR3 is TGTGCCAGCAGCCGAATAGCGGGAGGGCCTCGGGAGCAGTACTTC.

The chain carries TRBV10-3 and TRBJ2-2, with D unresolved. Germline loops: CDR1 ENHRY, CDR2 SYGVKD. The CDR3 contains 16 residues. Trimming removed 6 bases from V and 2 bases from J, with 16 bases in between. CDR3 loop: CAIRDDSKFNTGELFF. The CDR3 bases are TGTGCCATCAGGGATGACTCAAAATTTAACACCGGGGAGCTGTTTTTT.

This chain links TRBV15 with TRBJ2-7; no definite D call. Germline V gives CDR1 LNHNV, CDR2 YYDKDF (reference sequence). CDR3 length: 15 amino acids. The V end was cut by 2 bases, the J end by 1 base, with 12 bases between. In DNA, the CDR3 is TGTGCCACCAGCAGACCTGCTGGGCCGTCCTACGAGCAGTACTTC. Translated, it gives CATSRPAGPSYEQYF.

The chain combines TRBV7-9 with TRBJ1-4, with D possibly being TRBD1 (5 bases). V was cut by 0 bases and J by 14 bases, with 10 bases left in between. This CDR3 contains 12 residues. Germline-derived CDR1 and CDR2 are SEHNR and FQNEAQ (reference sequence). The CDR3 DNA reads as TGTGCCAGCAGCTTAGCGAGCAGGGCGCTGTTTTTT. Amino acid sequence: CASSLASRALFF.

This clone was counted once. The CDR3 sequence is CASSITGGGIAFF. The CDR3 nucleotides read TGTGCCAGCAGCATCACAGGGGGCGGAATAGCTTTCTTT. The V call is TRBV7-9, the J call TRBJ1-1; 9 bases are shared with TRBD1. V lost 5 bases, J lost 10 bases, and 8 bases stayed unmatched. Germline CDR1 reads SEHNR; CDR2 reads FQNEAQ (reference sequence). The CDR3 runs 13 residues.

The chain employs TRBV18 and TRBJ2-6; no clear D gene. The CDR3 length is 16 residues. Germline V gene lookup returns CDR1 KGHSH and CDR2 LQKENI. With 2 bases removed from V and 1 base from J, the gap between germline ends came to 9 bases. The CDR3 DNA reads TGTGCCAGCTCACCAGGTCTGCGGTCTGGGGCCAACGTCCTGACTTTC. As protein: CASSPGLRSGANVLTF.

By share, this clone counts as large. V usage is TRBV7-9 and J usage is TRBJ2-1, with D unresolved. With 2 bases removed from V and 5 bases from J, the gap between germline ends came to 13 bases. Looked up from germline, CDR1 is SEHNR and CDR2 is FQNEAQ (reference sequence). The CDR3 length is 15 residues. The CDR3 DNA follows: TGTGCCAGCAGCTTACGGACCCCCTCGCACAATGAGCAGTTCTTC. Translation: CASSLRTPSHNEQFF. The variable domain in full, completed from reference TRBV7-9 and TRBJ2-1, reads DTGVSQNPRHKITKRGQNVTFRCDPISEHNRLYWYRQTLGQGPEFLTYFQNEAQLEKSRLLSDRFSAERPKGSFSTLEIQRTEQGDSAMYLCASSLRTPSHNEQFFGPGTRLTVL.

V and J are TRBV5-1 and TRBJ2-1; 7 nucleotides align to TRBD1. V dropped 2 bases and J dropped 7; count of bases not matched to a gene: 9. CDR3 length: 15 residues. CDR1 and CDR2 (germline): SGHRS, YFSETQ. The CDR3 loop reads CASSLTGTADNEQFF. CDR3 DNA: TGCGCCAGCAGCTTAACCGGGACAGCGGATAATGAGCAGTTCTTC.

This clone was picked up a small number of times. The V call is TRBV12-2, the J call TRBJ2-6; no DNA check was done on the table's D call, TRBD2. TRBV12-2 is given as a pseudogene. The CDR3 runs to 21 residues. CDR3 DNA: TGTGCAAGTCGCGCCCGAAGAAGGGGGGGAGAAGGCTCCTCTGGGGCCAACGTCCTGACTTTC. Protein product: CASRARRRGGEGSSGANVLTF.